The rows below give T cell receptor beta chains drawn from one sample of a study of glioma-infiltrating T cells after dendritic cell vaccination. Some clones are missing from TCRdb's copy, which holds only in-frame ones; the method was immunoSEQ multiplex PCR. The data contain about 49,000 clones, 65% to 90% of them singletons. Sequencing was performed on blood, taken before dendritic cell vaccination. Receptor source: a human donor with glioblastoma. Each CDR3 is given with its conserved first and last residue. D genes are given only for firm matches. Size is omitted from some rows. Given values are once, few, many or a class for expanded clones.

>TRBV29-1|TRBD1|TRBJ2-7|once
CSVPGTGGSYEQYF
TGCAGCGTTCCCGGGACAGGAGGTTCCTACGAGCAGTACTTC
>TRBV4-2|TRBD1|TRBJ2-5|NA
CASSPGLTGGTQYF
TGTGCCAGCAGCCCCGGGTTAACAGGGGGGACCCAGTACTTC
>TRBV11-2|TRBD1|TRBJ2-7|NA
CASSPGGYEQYF
TGTGCCAGCAGCCCAGGGGGCTACGAGCAGTACTTC
>TRBV6-1|NA|TRBJ1-3|NA
CASLGRSGNTIYF
TGTGCCAGCCTGGGCCGGTCTGGAAACACCATATATTTT
>TRBV4-1|TRBD1|TRBJ2-5|NA
CASRGGEETQYF
TGCGCCAGCAGAGGGGGCGAAGAGACCCAGTACTTC
>TRBV28|NA|TRBJ2-5|NA
CASSTTERETQYF
TGTGCCAGCAGTACCACCGAGCGGGAGACCCAGTACTTC
>TRBV11-2|TRBD1|TRBJ1-1|NA
CASSSSGIRGTEAFF
TGTGCCAGCAGCTCGTCAGGAATCAGGGGGACTGAAGCTTTCTTT
>TRBV4-3|NA|TRBJ1-2|NA
CASSQVGAYGYTF
TGCGCCAGCAGCCAAGTAGGGGCCTATGGCTACACCTTC
>TRBV5-1|TRBD1|TRBJ2-7|NA
CASSLGQGSSYEQYF
TGCGCCAGCAGCTTGGGACAGGGGTCTTCCTACGAGCAGTACTTC
>TRBV19|TRBD2|TRBJ2-7|NA
CASSPTGTSGHEQYF
TGTGCCAGTAGTCCTACCGGGACTAGCGGCCACGAGCAGTACTTC
>TRBV5-4|NA|TRBJ2-7|NA
CASSYRDTSPEQYF
TGTGCCAGCAGCTACCGGGACACGTCGCCCGAGCAGTACTTC
>TRBV29-1|TRBD1|TRBJ1-1|NA
CSFLGQGAYTEAFF
TGCAGCTTCCTCGGACAGGGGGCATACACTGAAGCTTTCTTT
>TRBV6-5|TRBD2|TRBJ2-7|NA
CASSYSSSGRYEQYF
TGTGCCAGCAGTTACTCGTCTAGCGGCCGCTACGAGCAGTACTTC
>TRBV27|NA|TRBJ1-1|NA
CASSFGLNTEAFF
TGTGCCAGCAGTTTTGGGCTGAACACTGAAGCTTTCTTT
>TRBV30|TRBD2|TRBJ2-7|NA
CAWSVTAGIGLQYF
TGTGCCTGGAGTGTGACAGCGGGAATAGGTTTGCAGTACTTC
>TRBV6-5|TRBD1|TRBJ2-7|NA
CASSLNRRGPYEQYF
TGTGCCAGCAGTTTAAACCGCAGGGGGCCCTACGAGCAGTACTTC
>TRBV19|NA|TRBJ1-6|NA
CASTDPAGGNSPLHF
TGTGCCAGTACCGACCCGGCAGGTGGAAATTCACCCCTCCACTTT
>TRBV29-1|NA|TRBJ1-1|NA
CSVDAPRGAFF
TGCAGCGTTGACGCCCCCCGAGGAGCTTTCTTT
>TRBV4-2|TRBD1|TRBJ2-2|NA
CASSQTGRSRFANTGELFF
TGTGCCAGCAGCCAGACAGGGCGAAGTAGGTTTGCGAACACCGGGGAGCTGTTTTTT
>TRBV5-6|TRBD1|TRBJ2-2|NA
CASSLSGGRTGELFF
TGTGCCAGCAGCTTGTCAGGGGGCAGGACCGGGGAGCTGTTTTTT
>TRBV4-2|NA|TRBJ2-3|NA
CASSQDLSGRGSTDTQYF
TGTGCCAGCAGCCAAGATCTGAGTGGTCGGGGAAGCACAGATACGCAGTATTTT
>TRBV7-8|NA|TRBJ2-5|once
CASSFSFRGRMEETQYF
TGTGCCAGCAGCTTCTCCTTCCGAGGGAGGATGGAAGAGACCCAGTACTTC
>TRBV18|TRBD1|TRBJ1-5|NA
CASSLGQGAYQPQHF
TGTGCCAGCTCACTTGGACAGGGGGCATATCAGCCCCAGCATTTT
>TRBV19|TRBD1|TRBJ1-5|NA
CASSIDRGQGQPQHF
TGTGCCAGTAGTATAGACAGGGGGCAAGGTCAGCCCCAGCATTTT
>TRBV9|TRBD1|TRBJ2-4|NA
CASSPRVETGSNIQYF
TGTGCCAGCAGCCCTAGGGTAGAGACAGGGAGTAACATTCAGTACTTC
>TRBV19|TRBD1|TRBJ1-1|NA
CATTTGKWKQNTEAFF
TGTGCCACCACGACAGGGAAATGGAAACAGAACACTGAAGCTTTCTTT
>TRBV10-3|NA|TRBJ1-2|NA
CAISAQGPGEGYTF
TGTGCCATCAGTGCCCAGGGCCCGGGGGAAGGCTACACCTTC
>TRBV2|TRBD2|TRBJ2-1|NA
CASSDKPGTSGSEQFF
TGTGCCAGCAGTGACAAACCAGGGACTAGCGGGAGTGAGCAGTTCTTC
>TRBV2|TRBD1|TRBJ1-4|NA
CASSEEGQGVKKLFF
TGTGCCAGCAGTGAAGAGGGACAGGGGGTGAAAAAACTGTTTTTT
>TRBV25-1|TRBD2|TRBJ2-7|NA
CASSETSASYEQYF
TGTGCCAGCAGTGAGACTAGCGCTTCCTACGAGCAGTACTTC
>TRBV19|TRBD2|TRBJ2-3|NA
CASSIGTSSSTDTQYF
TGTGCCAGTAGTATAGGGACTAGTAGCTCGACAGATACGCAGTATTTT
>TRBV5-8|TRBD2|TRBJ2-7|NA
CASSLAGGDSYEQYF
TGTGCCAGCAGCTTGGCGGGGGGTGACTCCTACGAGCAGTACTTC
>TRBV5-4|TRBD1|TRBJ1-3|NA
CASSWGDRGSGNTIYF
TGTGCCAGCAGCTGGGGGGACAGGGGCTCTGGAAACACCATATATTTT
>TRBV6-4|NA|TRBJ2-3|NA
CASSVQGEFGTQYF
TGTGCCAGCAGTGTACAGGGCGAGTTCGGTACGCAGTATTTT
>TRBV5-1|NA|TRBJ2-2|NA
CASSWVSEIPGELFF
TGCGCCAGCAGCTGGGTTAGCGAAATTCCCGGGGAGCTGTTTTTT
>TRBV28|NA|TRBJ2-5|NA
CASTTRVWRGKETQYF
TGTGCCAGCACCACCCGAGTTTGGCGGGGAAAGGAGACCCAGTACTTC
>TRBV10-1|TRBD2|TRBJ2-7|NA
CASSLSGGAGEQYF
TGCGCCAGCAGTCTTAGCGGGGGGGCCGGCGAGCAGTACTTC
>TRBV28|TRBD2|TRBJ2-3|NA
CASSPGASFGLAYSTDTQYF
TGTGCCAGCAGTCCGGGGGCCTCGTTTGGACTAGCGTATAGCACAGATACGCAGTATTTT
>TRBV19|TRBD1|TRBJ1-5|NA
CASRRDRGGNQPQHF
TGTGCCAGTAGGCGCGACAGGGGTGGCAATCAGCCCCAGCATTTT
>TRBV27|NA|TRBJ2-1|NA
CASNFINRLENEQFF
TGTGCCAGCAATTTCATTAACAGGCTTGAGAATGAGCAGTTCTTC
>TRBV30|NA|TRBJ1-2|NA
CAWSRFARSNGYTF
TGTGCCTGGAGTAGATTTGCGCGTTCGAATGGCTACACCTTC
>TRBV29-1|NA|TRBJ1-1|NA
CSVTLTGNTEAFF
TGCAGCGTTACTCTGACAGGGAACACTGAAGCTTTCTTT
>TRBV10-1|NA|TRBJ2-5|NA
CASSESIARGKTQYF
TGCGCCAGCAGTGAGTCGATAGCTAGGGGAAAGACCCAGTACTTC
>TRBV5-4|NA|TRBJ2-7|NA
CASSLGRGSGREQYF
TGTGCCAGCAGCTTGGGCAGGGGCTCAGGGAGAGAGCAGTACTTC
>TRBV5-1|TRBD1|TRBJ2-7|NA
CASSLGDRGGNFYEQYF
TGCGCCAGCAGCTTAGGTGACAGGGGGGGGAATTTCTACGAGCAGTACTTC
>TRBV27|NA|TRBJ2-5|NA
CASSLEGQQETQYF
TGTGCCAGCAGTTTAGAGGGACAACAAGAGACCCAGTACTTC
>TRBV5-1|TRBD2|TRBJ2-2|NA
CAGAVSGGSLSGELFF
TGCGCCGGAGCAGTGAGCGGCGGGAGTCTGAGCGGGGAGCTGTTTTTT
>TRBV30|NA|TRBJ2-2|NA
CAWSVSGRGGELFF
TGTGCCTGGAGTGTATCGGGGAGAGGCGGGGAGCTGTTTTTT
>TRBV7-9|NA|TRBJ2-7|once
CASSGQGISGRLYEQYF
TGTGCCAGCAGCGGGCAGGGAATCAGTGGGAGGCTTTACGAGCAGTACTTC
>TRBV5-1|TRBD2|TRBJ2-2|NA
CASRLDLAGAGELFF
TGCGCCAGCAGGTTGGATCTAGCGGGTGCTGGGGAGCTGTTTTTT
>TRBV19|NA|TRBJ1-2|few
CASSTHLGAQANGYTF
TGTGCCAGTAGTACCCACTTAGGGGCCCAGGCCAATGGCTACACCTTC
>TRBV18|TRBD1|TRBJ2-2|few
CASSRFGQGSGGTGELFF
TGTGCCAGCTCACGATTTGGACAGGGGTCTGGTGGAACCGGGGAGCTGTTTTTT
>TRBV7-2|NA|TRBJ2-2|NA
CASSRVMGALAGELFF
TGTGCCAGCAGCCGTGTGATGGGGGCATTAGCCGGGGAGCTGTTTTTT